Here is one T cell receptor (beta chain) with its context. Other DNA sequences within the sample encode an identical CDR3. This table comes from immunoSEQ multiplex PCR, and its TCRdb copy is limited to in-frame clones, with some not included. The sample has roughly 520,000 clones, roughly 95% seen once. The sample originates from a study of shared clonotypes between healthy human individuals. Study-wide background: Three plates were used per donor for CD4 naive, three for CD4 memory, two for CD8 naive and one for CD8 memory.

V was cut by 4 bases and J by 1 base, with 6 bases left in between. The CDR3 runs 13 residues. The V gene's germline CDR1 is SGHRS and CDR2 YFSETQ. V and J are TRBV5-1 and TRBJ1-5; D remains ambiguous. Specimen: naive CD4+ T cells sorted from blood. Sample subset: CD45RA+ positively selected. The source of this sequence is a young woman in good health. The CDR3 sequence is CASSLDSNQPQHF. The CDR3 DNA is TGCGCCAGCAGCCTGGACAGCAATCAGCCCCAGCATTTT.